These 14 T cell receptor beta chains originate from one sample sequenced in a study of a mutant IDH1 vaccine in newly diagnosed glioma. Their target antigens are unknown. TCRdb's copy holds only in-frame clones and misses some; the assay was immunoSEQ multiplex PCR. The sample gives 60,000 to 100,000 clones, 85% to 90% of which show up once; roughly 0.78% is in the top ten. Time point of the sample: week 23, last vaccination. Alongside topical imiquimod, each dose of vaccine comprised 300 ug of mutant IDH1 20-mer peptide. This material consisted of PBMCs, taken from a glioma patient whose treatment included an IDH1 peptide vaccine. The origin of the receptors is a woman aged 45-65 years with glioma.

The gene calls are TRBV5-1 and TRBJ2-7; 10 positions match TRBD2. CDR1 and CDR2 (germline): SGHRS, YFSETQ. The CDR3 sequence is 15 residues long. V lost 5 bases and J lost 4; bases outside the gene matches: 9. The CDR3 bases are TGCGCCAGCAGGTTCGCTAGCGGGAGTATTTACGAGCAGTACTTC. It translates to CASRFASGSIYEQYF.

This clone was observed a few times. The rearrangement uses TRBV28 and TRBJ1-6; D may be TRBD1 (5 bases). The CDR3 sequence is 13 residues long. V shed 7 bases and J shed 10 bases, with 14 bases lying between them. Germline assignment: CDR1 MDHEN and CDR2 SYDVKM. CDR3 in DNA: TGTGCCAGCATTGCTGGCCAGGGCTCACCCCTCCACTTT. It encodes CASIAGQGSPLHF. The variable domain in full, completed from reference TRBV28 and TRBJ1-6, reads DVKVTQSSRYLVKRTGEKVFLECVQDMDHENMFWYRQDPGLGLRLIYFSYDVKMKEKGDIPEGYSVSREKKERFSLILESASTNQTSMYLCASIAGQGSPLHFGNGTRLTVT.

This clone turned up a few times. The genes are TRBV25-1 and TRBJ1-1; D not certain. CDR1 MGHDK and CDR2 SYGVNS come from the germline V gene. The CDR3 totals 15 residues. Trimming shortened V by 3 bases and J by 1 base, and 12 bases separated the two germline ends. In DNA form, the CDR3 reads TGTGCCAGCAGTGACCCCGGGCGGGGGAACACTGAAGCTTTCTTT. Translation: CASSDPGRGNTEAFF.

The chain employs TRBV21-1 and TRBJ2-7; the table calls TRBD2, which could not be checked here. TRBV21-1 is tagged as a pseudogene. The CDR3 is 16 amino acids. The CDR3 nucleotides are TGTGCCAGTTCGCTCATGAGGGCGGTCGGTTCCTACGAGCAGTACTTC. The encoded protein is CASSLMRAVGSYEQYF.

The chain has TRBV9 and TRBJ1-1; D is ambiguous. This CDR3 has 15 residues. CDR1 SGDLS and CDR2 YYNGEE come from the germline V gene. V gave up 1 base and J gave up 1 base, with 11 bases separating them. DNA for the CDR3: TGTGCCAGCAGCGTATCCCCGAGCGCGAACACTGAAGCTTTCTTT. It encodes CASSVSPSANTEAFF.

The chain couples TRBV27 to TRBJ1-5, with D unresolved. V was cut by 3 bases and J by 4 bases, with 10 bases left in between. CDR3 length equals 14 residues. Germline values: CDR1 MNHEY, CDR2 SMNVEV (reference sequence). The CDR3 region is CASSLWGGNQPQHF. DNA of the CDR3: TGTGCCAGCAGTTTGTGGGGAGGGAATCAGCCCCAGCATTTT.

The V gene is TRBV4-1, the J gene TRBJ1-5; no reliable D call. The CDR3 is made up of 13 amino acids. Germline lookup yields CDR1 MGHRA and CDR2 YSYEKL. V dropped 5 bases and J dropped 5 bases, with 10 bases sitting between them. CDR3 amino acids: CASSSYLDQPQHF. The CDR3 nucleotides are TGCGCCAGCAGCTCCTACCTAGATCAGCCCCAGCATTTT.

The rearrangement links TRBV18 to TRBJ1-1; 8 positions agree with TRBD1. V trimming: 2 bases; J trimming: 4 bases; junction bases outside the gene matches: 3. CDR1 and CDR2 from the germline V gene are KGHSH and LQKENI. The CDR3 is 14 residues long. The CDR3 here is CASSPSDRATEAFF. For the CDR3, the DNA is TGTGCCAGCTCACCATCGGACAGGGCCACTGAAGCTTTCTTT.

The gene calls are TRBV9 and TRBJ1-4; tentative D call: TRBD1 (6 bases). V lost 3 bases to trimming and J lost 4 bases, with 10 bases between them. The CDR3 is 14 amino acids. Germline CDR1 and CDR2: SGDLS and YYNGEE. The CDR3 region is CASSADSLNEKLFF. The DNA of the CDR3 is TGTGCCAGCAGCGCGGACAGCCTTAATGAAAAACTGTTTTTT.

This clone was detected only a few times. V and J are TRBV28 and TRBJ2-7, with D tentatively TRBD2 (5 bases). The CDR3 runs 15 residues. Germline loops: CDR1 MDHEN, CDR2 SYDVKM. With 2 bases removed from V and 3 bases from J, the gap between germline ends came to 14 bases. The chain's CDR3 is CASSLEPSLNYEQYF. The CDR3 nucleotides are TGTGCCAGCAGTTTAGAGCCTAGCTTGAACTACGAGCAGTACTTC.

The chain employs TRBV11-2 and TRBJ2-1; D gene unclear. The germline V gene has CDR1 SGHAT and CDR2 FQNNGV. This CDR3 comprises 13 residues. V lost 1 base and J lost 6, with 7 bases in between. DNA of the CDR3: TGTGCCAGCAGCTTAGTGTACGGCAATGAGCAGTTCTTC. The encoded protein is CASSLVYGNEQFF.

The chain is built from TRBV28 and TRBJ1-3; no clear D. The V and J ends lost 5 bases and 8 bases respectively, with 19 bases between them. The CDR3 is made up of 15 amino acids. CDR1 and CDR2 (germline): MDHEN, SYDVKM. The CDR3 nucleotides read TGTGCCAGCAGTCCCCCGAGTTACCCTGAGGACACCATATATTTT. Translation gives CASSPPSYPEDTIYF.

The V call is TRBV28, the J call TRBJ2-2; 14 bases are shared with TRBD2. Per the germline V gene, CDR1 is MDHEN and CDR2 is SYDVKM. CDR3 length equals 17 residues. V dropped 7 bases and J dropped 4; count of bases not matched to a gene: 8. The CDR3 sequence is CASTAGGLAGATGELFF. The CDR3 DNA sequence: TGTGCCAGCACCGCGGGGGGACTAGCGGGAGCCACCGGGGAGCTGTTTTTT.

This chain links TRBV5-8 with TRBJ2-1; 13 bases line up with TRBD2. This CDR3 has 17 amino acids. With 4 bases clipped from V and 9 bases from J, the junction kept 13 bases outside the gene matches. In germline, CDR1 is SGHTS, CDR2 YDEGEE. The CDR3 spells CASSHGQTSGGLGEQFF. In DNA form, the CDR3 reads TGTGCCAGCAGCCACGGACAGACTAGCGGGGGGTTAGGTGAGCAGTTCTTC.